A selection of T cell receptor beta chains follows, all from one sample in a study of blood T cell repertoires in COVID-19. Measured with immunoSEQ multiplex PCR; TCRdb has only the in-frame clones, and not every one. Of 80,000 to 85,000 clones listed, approximately 84% are singletons. Source material: peripheral blood. Receptors originate from a human donor in a cohort sampled during active COVID-19. CDR3s include the opening cysteine and the closing phenylalanine or tryptophan. The order of the fields is D gene, J gene, clone size, V gene, CDR3 protein, CDR3 DNA. A D gene is named only where the DNA matches it firmly. Rows give clone size only sometimes, using once, few, many, or a class for an expanded clone.

>TRBD2|TRBJ2-5|-|TRBV7-9
CASSWEGLAAETQYF
TGTGCCAGCAGCTGGGAGGGACTAGCCGCGGAGACCCAGTACTTC
>-|TRBJ1-1|-|TRBV7-2
CASSLRLVGDKAFF
TGTGCCAGCAGCTTAAGGCTTGTGGGAGATAAAGCTTTCTTT
>TRBD1|TRBJ1-3|-|TRBV10-3
CAISPGQGAGNTIYF
TGTGCCATCAGTCCGGGACAGGGGGCAGGAAACACCATATATTTT
>-|TRBJ2-3|-|TRBV9
CASSARSGGLGGVGTQYF
TGTGCCAGCAGCGCCCGGTCGGGGGGACTAGGGGGCGTGGGTACGCAGTATTTT
>TRBD1|TRBJ2-5|-|TRBV11-2
CASSLDWTGLETQYF
TGTGCCAGCAGCTTAGATTGGACAGGACTAGAGACCCAGTACTTC
>-|TRBJ2-3|-|TRBV7-2
CASSLGAGFTDTQYF
TGTGCCAGCAGCTTAGGGGCTGGGTTCACAGATACGCAGTATTTT
>-|TRBJ1-1|-|TRBV5-1
CASRRGRGGDTEAFF
TGCGCCAGCCGCAGGGGAAGGGGGGGGGACACTGAAGCTTTCTTT
>TRBD1|TRBJ2-1|-|TRBV5-4
CASSSPPRGQTYNEQFF
TGTGCCAGCAGCTCTCCGCCCAGGGGGCAAACCTACAATGAGCAGTTCTTC
>-|TRBJ1-5|-|TRBV6-5
CASSSRANQPQHF
TGTGCCAGCAGTTCACGCGCGAATCAGCCCCAGCATTTT
>-|TRBJ2-1|-|TRBV6-4
CASSDSRLVAFSNEQFF
TGTGCCAGCAGTGACTCTCGACTAGTCGCATTTAGCAATGAGCAGTTCTTC
>TRBD2|TRBJ2-2|-|TRBV11-2
CASSSGLAGGVTGELFF
TGTGCCAGCAGCTCGGGACTAGCGGGGGGTGTTACCGGGGAGCTGTTTTTT
>TRBD2|TRBJ2-3|-|TRBV5-1
CASSLLGLATDTQYF
TGCGCCAGCAGCTTGCTGGGACTAGCCACAGATACGCAGTATTTT
>-|TRBJ1-1|-|TRBV5-1
CASRFPGATEAFF
TGCGCCAGCAGATTCCCAGGGGCCACTGAAGCTTTCTTT
>-|TRBJ1-6|-|TRBV30
CAWIGTDYNSPLHF
TGTGCCTGGATTGGTACAGACTATAATTCACCCCTCCACTTT
>-|TRBJ2-5|-|TRBV7-2
CASSLALAPGTQYF
TGTGCCAGCAGCTTAGCACTCGCGCCGGGGACCCAGTACTTC
>-|TRBJ2-7|-|TRBV12-3/TRBV12-4
CASNGDNTYEQYF
TGTGCCAGCAACGGGGACAACACCTACGAGCAGTACTTC
>-|TRBJ2-7|once|TRBV3-1/TRBV3-2
CASSQDRTVMYF
TGTGCCAGCAGCCAAGATAGGACAGTGATGTACTTC
>-|TRBJ2-1|-|TRBV28
CASSLSPSPYNEQFF
TGTGCCAGCAGTTTATCGCCTAGCCCATACAATGAGCAGTTCTTC
>TRBD1|TRBJ2-7|-|TRBV6-1
CASSEAPSDREYEQYF
TGTGCCAGCAGTGAAGCCCCCTCTGACAGGGAGTACGAGCAGTACTTC
>-|TRBJ2-7|few|TRBV18
CASSPPAAGNSYEQYF
TGTGCCAGCTCACCACCGGCTGCAGGGAACTCCTACGAGCAGTACTTC
>TRBD1|TRBJ2-1|-|TRBV7-6
CASSPGTGTYYNEQFF
TGTGCCAGCAGCCCCGGGACAGGCACTTACTACAATGAGCAGTTCTTC
>-|TRBJ1-2|-|TRBV30
CAWNRNSYYGYTF
TGTGCCTGGAATCGGAACAGTTACTATGGCTACACCTTC
>TRBD1|TRBJ1-1|-|TRBV7-9
CASSRGQGDTEAFF
TGTGCCAGCAGCCGGGGACAGGGGGACACTGAAGCTTTCTTT
>-|TRBJ2-3|-|TRBV5-5
CASSFRTSTDTQYF
TGTGCCAGCAGCTTCCGGACTAGCACAGATACGCAGTATTTT
>-|TRBJ1-1|-|TRBV5-1
CASSLSGGMNTEAFF
TGCGCCAGCAGCTTGTCGGGGGGGATGAACACTGAAGCTTTCTTT
>-|TRBJ1-6|-|TRBV6-4
CASSEVVWSSPLHF
TGTGCCAGCAGTGAGGTGGTGTGGAGTTCACCCCTCCACTTT
>-|TRBJ1-2|-|TRBV15
CATSRDTGRVTF
TGTGCCACCAGCAGAGACACCGGTCGGGTCACCTTC
>TRBD1|TRBJ2-1|-|TRBV19
CAWTGAQGGDYNEQFF
TGTGCTTGGACAGGGGCCCAGGGGGGGGACTACAATGAGCAGTTCTTC